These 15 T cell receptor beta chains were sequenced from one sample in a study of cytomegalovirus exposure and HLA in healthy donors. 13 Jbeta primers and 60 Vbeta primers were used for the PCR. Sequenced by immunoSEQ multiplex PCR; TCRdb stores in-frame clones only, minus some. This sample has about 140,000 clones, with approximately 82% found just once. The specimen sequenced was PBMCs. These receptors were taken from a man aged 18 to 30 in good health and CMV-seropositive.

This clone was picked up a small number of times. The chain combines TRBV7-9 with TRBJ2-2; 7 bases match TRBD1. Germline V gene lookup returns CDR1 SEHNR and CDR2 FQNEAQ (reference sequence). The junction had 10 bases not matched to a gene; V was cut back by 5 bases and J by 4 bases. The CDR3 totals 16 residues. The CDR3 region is CASSQPTGVGTGELFF. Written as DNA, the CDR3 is TGTGCCAGCAGCCAGCCCACAGGGGTAGGCACCGGGGAGCTGTTTTTT.

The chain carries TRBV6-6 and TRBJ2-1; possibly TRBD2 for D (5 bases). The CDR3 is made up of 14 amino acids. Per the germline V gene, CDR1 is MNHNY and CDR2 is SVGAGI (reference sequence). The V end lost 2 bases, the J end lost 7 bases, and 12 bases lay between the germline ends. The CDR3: CASSYVGVGNEQFF. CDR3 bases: TGTGCCAGCAGTTACGTGGGAGTAGGGAATGAGCAGTTCTTC.

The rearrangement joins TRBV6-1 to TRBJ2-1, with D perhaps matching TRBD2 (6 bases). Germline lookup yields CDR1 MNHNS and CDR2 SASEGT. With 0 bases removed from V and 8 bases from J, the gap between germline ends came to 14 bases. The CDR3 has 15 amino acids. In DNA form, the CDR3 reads TGTGCCAGCAGTGAAGCCAGCGGGTGGCGGTATGAGCAGTTCTTC. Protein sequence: CASSEASGWRYEQFF.

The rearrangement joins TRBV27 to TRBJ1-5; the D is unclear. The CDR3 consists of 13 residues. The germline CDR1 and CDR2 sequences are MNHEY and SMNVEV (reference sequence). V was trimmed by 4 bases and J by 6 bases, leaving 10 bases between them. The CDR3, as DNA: TGTGCCAGCAGTTCGGCGGGAAGTCAGCCCCAGCATTTT. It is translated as CASSSAGSQPQHF.

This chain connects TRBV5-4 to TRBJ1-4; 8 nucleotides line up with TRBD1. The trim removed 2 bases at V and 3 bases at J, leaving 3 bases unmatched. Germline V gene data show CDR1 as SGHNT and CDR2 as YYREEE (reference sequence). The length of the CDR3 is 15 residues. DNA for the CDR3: TGTGCCAGCAGCTTCCGGGACAGGCCTAATGAAAAACTGTTTTTT. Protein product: CASSFRDRPNEKLFF.

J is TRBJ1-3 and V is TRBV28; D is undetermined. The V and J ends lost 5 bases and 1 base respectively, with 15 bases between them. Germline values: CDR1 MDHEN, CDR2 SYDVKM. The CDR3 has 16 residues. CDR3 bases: TGTGCCAGCAGTGATCTCGGTAGTCTATCTGGAAACACCATATATTTT. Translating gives CASSDLGSLSGNTIYF.

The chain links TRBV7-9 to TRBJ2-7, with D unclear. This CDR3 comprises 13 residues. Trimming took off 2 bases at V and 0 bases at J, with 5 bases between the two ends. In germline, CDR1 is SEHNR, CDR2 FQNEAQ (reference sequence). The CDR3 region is CASSLPGSYEQYF. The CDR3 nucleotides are TGTGCCAGCAGCTTACCGGGCTCCTACGAGCAGTACTTC. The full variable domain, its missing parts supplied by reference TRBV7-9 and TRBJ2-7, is DTGVSQNPRHKITKRGQNVTFRCDPISEHNRLYWYRQTLGQGPEFLTYFQNEAQLEKSRLLSDRFSAERPKGSFSTLEIQRTEQGDSAMYLCASSLPGSYEQYFGPGTRLTVT.

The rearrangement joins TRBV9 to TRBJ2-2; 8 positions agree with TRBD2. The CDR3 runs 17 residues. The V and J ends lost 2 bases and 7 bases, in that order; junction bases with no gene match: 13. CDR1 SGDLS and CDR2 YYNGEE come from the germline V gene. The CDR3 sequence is CASSVRSVAGGGGELFF. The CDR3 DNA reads TGTGCCAGCAGCGTCCGGAGTGTGGCGGGAGGAGGCGGGGAGCTGTTTTTT.

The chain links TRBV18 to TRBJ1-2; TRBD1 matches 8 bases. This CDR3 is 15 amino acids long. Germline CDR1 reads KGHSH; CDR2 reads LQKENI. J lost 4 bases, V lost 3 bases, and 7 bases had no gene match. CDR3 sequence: CASSPNSGTGYGYTF. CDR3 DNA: TGTGCCAGCTCACCCAATTCCGGGACAGGCTATGGCTACACCTTC.

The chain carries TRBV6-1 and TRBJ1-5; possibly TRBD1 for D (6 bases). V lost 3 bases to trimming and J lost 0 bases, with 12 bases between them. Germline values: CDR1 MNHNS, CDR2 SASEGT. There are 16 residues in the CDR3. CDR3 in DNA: TGTGCCAGCAGTGACTTACAGGGCTATAGCAATCAGCCCCAGCATTTT. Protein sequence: CASSDLQGYSNQPQHF.

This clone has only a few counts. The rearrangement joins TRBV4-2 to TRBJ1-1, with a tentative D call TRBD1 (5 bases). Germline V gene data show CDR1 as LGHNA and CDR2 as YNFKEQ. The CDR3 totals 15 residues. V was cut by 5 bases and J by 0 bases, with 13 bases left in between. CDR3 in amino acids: CASSSRGGVNTEAFF. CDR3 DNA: TGTGCCAGCAGCTCGCGGGGGGGTGTGAACACTGAAGCTTTCTTT.

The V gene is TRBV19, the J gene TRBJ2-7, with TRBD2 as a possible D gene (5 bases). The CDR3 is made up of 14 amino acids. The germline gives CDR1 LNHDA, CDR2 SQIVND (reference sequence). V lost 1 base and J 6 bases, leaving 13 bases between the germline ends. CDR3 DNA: TGTGCCAGTAGTATAGGACTACCTCCCAGCGAGCAGTACTTC. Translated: CASSIGLPPSEQYF.

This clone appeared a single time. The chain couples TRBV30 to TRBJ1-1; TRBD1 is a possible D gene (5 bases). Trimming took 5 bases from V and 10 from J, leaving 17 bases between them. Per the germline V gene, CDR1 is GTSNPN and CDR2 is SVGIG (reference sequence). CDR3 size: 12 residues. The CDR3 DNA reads TGTGCCTGGGGGAGGCCGGGGGGGGGAGCTTTCTTT. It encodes CAWGRPGGGAFF.

CDR3 nucleotide sequence: TGTGCCAGCAGCAGGGTCGGGACAGGGGGAAATGAAAAACTGTTTTTT. Its protein product is CASSRVGTGGNEKLFF. The chain has TRBV5-6 and TRBJ1-4, with TRBD1 matching 11 bases. The CDR3 is 16 amino acids. The junction had 7 bases not matched to a gene; V was cut back by 4 bases and J by 5 bases. Germline CDR1 is SGHDT and CDR2 is YYEEEE.

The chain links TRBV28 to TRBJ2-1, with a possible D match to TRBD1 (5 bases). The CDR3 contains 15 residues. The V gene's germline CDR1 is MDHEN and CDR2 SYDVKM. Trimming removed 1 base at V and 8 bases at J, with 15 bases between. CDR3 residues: CASSLSGSLGDEQFF. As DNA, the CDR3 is TGTGCCAGCAGTTTATCAGGGTCCTTAGGCGATGAGCAGTTCTTC.